Below, 20 T cell receptor beta chains from the same sample are listed, as sequenced in a study of tumor-infiltrating lymphocytes in primary liver carcinoma. Researchers generated TCR beta cDNA from around 510 ng of total RNA, relying on a constant-region primer. Three nested multiplex PCR rounds, a slightly modified ARM-PCR, produced the libraries for TCR beta. It was with TRBV1-TRBV30 forward primers and a C-beta reverse primer that the first two PCR rounds were run, at 10 to 11 cycles each. Using its own MiXCR run on the multiplex PCR reads, TCRdb lists one record per CDR3 protein. The sample contains 180,000 or so distinct CDR3 sequences, 60% of which appear only once. Both blood RNA, taken from unsorted whole blood, and germline DNA were extracted. The sequencing input was peripheral blood. These receptors were obtained from a middle-aged man with primary liver carcinoma and hepatitis B virus infection.

This clonotype was seen only a few times. The chain couples TRBV6-6 to TRBJ1-1; no firm D call. V was clipped by 0 bases and J by 5 bases, with 10 bases between them. Germline CDR1 is MNHNY and CDR2 is SVGAGI (reference sequence). CDR3 length equals 14 residues. The DNA for the CDR3 is TGTGCCAGCAGTTACTCGGGGATGCGGACTGAAGCTTTCTTT. Protein sequence: CASSYSGMRTEAFF.

This chain joins TRBV11-2 and TRBJ2-5, with TRBD2 matching over 8 bases. Trimming cost V 3 bases and J 13 bases; bases outside gene matches: 7. From germline, CDR1 is SGHAT and CDR2 FQNNGV. The CDR3 loop spans 12 amino acids. The CDR3 nucleotides are TGTGCCAGCAGCTTGAAGCGGGAGACCTGGTACTTC. As protein: CASSLKRETWYF.

In the case of this clonotype: The junction departs from germline at one end; a sequencing error may be responsible. The chain couples TRBV11-3 to TRBJ2-1, with 14 bases lining up with TRBD2. From germline, CDR1 is SGHNT and CDR2 YENEEA. The CDR3 covers 18 residues. The DNA of the CDR3 is TGTGCCAGCGGAGACAAGAGACTAGCGGGAGGGTCCTACAATGAGCAGCTCTTC. Protein sequence: CASGDKRLAGGSYNEQLF.

The chain employs TRBV14 and TRBJ2-3; no definite D call. CDR3 size: 14 residues. V lost 6 bases to trimming and J lost 5 bases, with 15 bases between them. Germline CDR1 is SGHDN and CDR2 is FVKESK. This CDR3 reads CASSPQFSEDTQYF. The CDR3, as DNA: TGTGCCAGCAGTCCTCAATTCTCCGAAGATACGCAGTATTTT.

In the case of this clonotype: This CDR3 is missing its conserved last phenylalanine or tryptophan, likely due to a read error. CDR3 sequence reads: CASSQDQGSNYEQYL. The DNA for the CDR3 is TGTGCCAGCAGCCAAGATCAGGGAAGCAACTACGAGCAGTACCTC. V gene TRBV4-2 combines with J gene TRBJ2-1; D may be TRBD1 (5 bases). The J call is in doubt because the DNA end fits TRBJ2-7 better. The CDR3 spans 15 residues. Germline values: CDR1 LGHNA, CDR2 YNFKEQ.

Comment on this clonotype: Germline and junction disagree at one end, which may indicate a read error. The chain employs TRBV4-2 and TRBJ2-1; tentatively, D is TRBD2 (5 bases). Germline V gene data show CDR1 as LGHNA and CDR2 as YNFKEQ. The CDR3 extends over 15 amino acids. CDR3 loop: CDSRPTGISVNEQFF. The CDR3 bases are TGTGACAGCAGGCCAACCGGGATTAGCGTCAATGAGCAGTTCTTC.

This clonotype was counted at least ten times. This rearrangement joins TRBV11-3 to TRBJ2-1; 7 nucleotides match TRBD2. Germline CDR1 and CDR2: SGHNT and YENEEA. The CDR3 spans 19 residues. The junction had 18 bases not matched to a gene; V was cut back by 2 bases and J by 5 bases. CDR3 DNA sequence: TGTGCCAGCAGCTTAAGGCAGGGTACCTCGGGACTACCAAACAATGAGCAGTTCTTC. It yields the protein CASSLRQGTSGLPNNEQFF. Based on the CDR3 plus reference TRBV11-3 and TRBJ2-1, the full variable domain is EAGVVQSPRYKIIEKKQPVAFWCNPISGHNTLYWYLQNLGQGPELLIRYENEEAVDDSQLPKDRFSAERLKGVDSTLKIQPAELGDSAVYLCASSLRQGTSGLPNNEQFFGPGTRLTVL.

A word on this clonotype: An end of the junction differs from the germline gene, which may be a read error. The chain is built from TRBV13 and TRBJ2-7, with D maybe TRBD2 (6 bases). Germline loops: CDR1 PRHDT, CDR2 FYEKMQ (reference sequence). The CDR3 has 15 amino acids. CDR3 bases: TGTGCCAGCAGCTTAGGAGCGGGCCATTATCGGGAGCAGTATTTC. Translation gives CASSLGAGHYREQYF.

To note about this clonotype: This may come from a read error, since a much larger clone is one base off. The chain is built from TRBV6-5 and TRBJ2-1; D is undetermined. The CDR3 is made up of 13 amino acids. V was clipped by 2 bases and J by 8 bases, with 10 bases between them. Germline lookup yields CDR1 MNHEY and CDR2 SVGAGI. CDR3 in DNA: TGTGCCAGCAGTTACGCGTCAGCAGATGAGCAGTTCTTC. Its protein product is CASSYASADEQFF.

This clonotype has just a few counts. The rearrangement links TRBV5-4 to TRBJ2-2; D might be TRBD2 (5 bases). With 3 bases removed from V and 6 bases from J, the gap between germline ends came to 6 bases. This CDR3 has 12 amino acids. The germline V gene has CDR1 SGHNT and CDR2 YYREEE (reference sequence). DNA of the CDR3: TGTGCCAGCAGCTGGGGAGCCGGGGAGCTGTTTTTT. Its translation is CASSWGAGELFF.

The chain carries TRBV11-2 and TRBJ1-1; the match to TRBD1 covers 7 bases. This CDR3 spans 14 amino acids. V was clipped by 5 bases and J by 8 bases; unmatched bases: 11. Germline CDR1 is SGHAT and CDR2 is FQNNGV. CDR3 in amino acids: CASSPTRDRVEAFF. DNA of the CDR3: TGTGCCAGCAGCCCCACGAGAGACAGGGTCGAAGCTTTCTTT.

This rearrangement joins TRBV11-1 to TRBJ2-1, with 11 bases that match TRBD1. The CDR3 consists of 15 residues. The germline gives CDR1 SGHAT, CDR2 FQDESV (reference sequence). V lost 5 bases, J lost 7 bases, and 7 bases stayed unmatched. This CDR3 is CASSTGQGAQNEQFF. The DNA of the CDR3 is TGTGCCAGCAGCACCGGACAGGGGGCCCAGAATGAGCAGTTCTTC.

This clonotype was found many times. This chain links TRBV6-1 with TRBJ2-7; D might be TRBD1 or TRBD2, each matching 5 bases. There are 15 residues in the CDR3. Deletions cut 2 bases from V and 5 bases from J, with 16 bases between. Germline V gives CDR1 MNHNS, CDR2 SASEGT. The CDR3 sequence: CASSEPGRRFNEQYF. The CDR3 bases are TGTGCCAGCAGTGAACCGGGACGCCGGTTCAACGAGCAGTACTTC.

With regard to this clonotype: The junction shows a germline mismatch at one end, possibly a read error. J is TRBJ2-7 and V is TRBV11-2; D may correspond to TRBD1 or TRBD2 (5 bases each). The CDR3 spans 14 residues. Germline lookup yields CDR1 SGHAT and CDR2 FQNNGV. The DNA for the CDR3 is TGTGCCAGCAGCTTAAACAACGGGGCCTACAAGCAGTACTTC. Protein: CASSLNNGAYKQYF.

This clonotype was picked up many times. Its ends do not fully match the called genes, so a read error is possible. This chain connects TRBV6-1 to TRBJ2-3; 11 bases match TRBD2. The CDR3 sequence is 11 residues long. CDR1 MNHNS and CDR2 SASEGT come from the germline V gene. DNA for the CDR3: TGCACTAGCGGGAGACCAGATACGCAGTATTTT. Translation: CTSGRPDTQYF.

This clonotype was observed at least ten times. This chain links TRBV11-2 with TRBJ2-1; D perhaps matches TRBD2 (6 bases). The CDR3 totals 13 residues. V lost 5 bases to trimming and J lost 8 bases, with 13 bases between them. Germline loops: CDR1 SGHAT, CDR2 FQNNGV. DNA for the CDR3: TGTGCCAGCAGCACGACTAGGATCTATGAGCAGTTCTTC. Protein: CASSTTRIYEQFF.

Points on this clonotype: Without the conserved terminal phenylalanine or tryptophan, this CDR3 likely stems from a read error. The chain employs TRBV6-6 and TRBJ2-7; 9 bases line up with TRBD2. Germline V gene lookup returns CDR1 MNHNY and CDR2 SVGAGI (reference sequence). V was clipped by 6 bases and J by 5 bases; unmatched bases: 11. The CDR3 contains 15 residues. The CDR3, as DNA: TGTGCCAGCAGGAACCCGGGACTAGCAAAGAACGAGCAGTACTTG. This translates into CASRNPGLAKNEQYL.

The rearrangement uses TRBV6-1 and TRBJ1-2; D is unclear. The CDR3 is 14 amino acids. V lost 1 base and J lost 2, with 8 bases in between. Germline lookup yields CDR1 MNHNS and CDR2 SASEGT. In DNA form, the CDR3 reads TGTGCCAGCAGTGAAGTTCGGGAGAACTATGGCTACACCTTC. It is translated as CASSEVRENYGYTF.

In this sample, this clonotype turned up a few times. The rearrangement links TRBV5-6 to TRBJ1-1; D might be TRBD1 (5 bases). V dropped 4 bases and J dropped 1 base, with 8 bases sitting between them. Germline assignment: CDR1 SGHDT and CDR2 YYEEEE. The CDR3 is made up of 13 amino acids. The DNA for the CDR3 is TGTGCCAGCAGCGGGGGGGAGAACACTGAAGCTTTCTTT. Encoded protein: CASSGGENTEAFF.

About this clonotype itself: Just one base apart from a much larger clone, this may be a read error. This chain connects TRBV11-1 to TRBJ2-1, with no clear D. The CDR3 runs to 12 residues. Germline CDR1 is SGHAT and CDR2 is FQDESV (reference sequence). CDR3 in amino acids: CASSLGRNKQFF. For the CDR3, the DNA is TGTGCCAGCAGCTTAGGCCGCAATAAGCAGTTCTTC.